One T cell receptor (beta chain) is described in this entry. Antigen unknown. Lactation, pregnancy, other autoimmune disease or uncontrolled infection led to exclusion of patients. Amplification of TCR beta CDR3 regions was performed using RNA transcripts as template. Researchers ran a first-round RT-PCR on the TCR CDR3 using the HTBI primer set. TCRdb used MiXCR to reprocess the multiplex PCR reads, holding one entry per CDR3 protein. Of about 380,000 distinct CDR3 sequences listed, about 13% are singletons. This entry belongs to a study of T cells in Graves' hyperthyroidism and ophthalmopathy. Across the whole study: The initial diagnosis was the point when peripheral blood was collected, ahead of any treatment.

Study results and caveats: Expanded thyroid clonotypes (above 0.001) were mostly also found in blood. A model of 13 V-J features distinguished ophthalmopathy from stable hyperthyroidism.

This clonotype was obtained from a man between 25 and 39 years old with Graves' hyperthyroidism that later progressed to Graves' ophthalmopathy. Input material: blood.

DNA for the CDR3: TGTGCCAGCAGTTTAGAGGGTTTAGGAAACACCATATATTTT. Translated, it gives CASSLEGLGNTIYF. V is TRBV28 and J is TRBJ1-3; D not certain. Trimming took 2 bases from V and 4 from J, leaving 9 bases between them. CDR3 size: 14 residues. In germline, CDR1 is MDHEN, CDR2 SYDVKM.